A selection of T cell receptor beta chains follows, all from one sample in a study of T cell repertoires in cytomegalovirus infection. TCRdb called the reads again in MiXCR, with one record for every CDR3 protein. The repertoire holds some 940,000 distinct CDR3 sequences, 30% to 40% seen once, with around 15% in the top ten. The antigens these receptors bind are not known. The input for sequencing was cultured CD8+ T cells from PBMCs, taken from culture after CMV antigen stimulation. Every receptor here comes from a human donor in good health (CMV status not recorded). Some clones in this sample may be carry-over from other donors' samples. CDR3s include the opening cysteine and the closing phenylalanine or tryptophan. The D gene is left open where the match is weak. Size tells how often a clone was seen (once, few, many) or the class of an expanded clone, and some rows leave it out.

TGTGCCAGCAGCTTACAGACAGTCTACAAGCAGTACTTC,CASSLQTVYKQYF,TRBJ2-7,NA,13,NA,TRBV7-9
TGTGCCAGCAGTCCGCTAGTGGGCAGGGCCGGGGAGCTGTTTTTT,CASSPLVGRAGELFF,TRBJ2-2,NA,15,few,TRBV12-3/TRBV12-4
TGTGCCAGCAGCTTAGCATTTCAGGGAAGAAATCAGCCCCAGCATTTT,CASSLAFQGRNQPQHF,TRBJ1-5,NA,16,NA,TRBV7-6
TGTGCCAGCAGCTTCCCCGTGGGACTAGCGGTTAACACCGGGGAGCTGTTTTTT,CASSFPVGLAVNTGELFF,TRBJ2-2,TRBD2,18,NA,TRBV7-8
TGTGCCAGCAGGAACCGCTTGCTTCCTAGCGGGGGGCCGAGCGGTGAGCAGTTCTTC,CASRNRLLPSGGPSGEQFF,TRBJ2-1,TRBD2,19,few,TRBV4-2
TGTGCCAGCAGCTGGATCTTCACAGATACGCAGTATTTT,CASSWIFTDTQYF,TRBJ2-3,NA,13,NA,TRBV7-6
TGTGCCAGCAGTTACCCTACCCCCGGACAGTCATATGGCTACACCTTC,CASSYPTPGQSYGYTF,TRBJ1-2,NA,16,NA,TRBV6-2/TRBV6-3
TGTGCCAGCAGGCGACATGGACAGTCCACAGATACGCAGTATTTT,CASRRHGQSTDTQYF,TRBJ2-3,NA,15,NA,TRBV6-2/TRBV6-3
TGCAGCGTTGATTGGCTAGCGGGGCACTCTAGCACAGATACGCAGTATTTT,CSVDWLAGHSSTDTQYF,TRBJ2-3,TRBD2,17,NA,TRBV29-1
TGTGCCAGCAGTTATTCGACCGGGACAGGGGGAAACACAGATACGCAGTATTTT,CASSYSTGTGGNTDTQYF,TRBJ2-3,TRBD1,18,few,TRBV6-2/TRBV6-3
TGTGCCAGCAGCCCCGGGACAGGGCGCCCAATTTCAAATTCACCCCTCCACTTT,CASSPGTGRPISNSPLHF,TRBJ1-6,TRBD1,18,few,TRBV27